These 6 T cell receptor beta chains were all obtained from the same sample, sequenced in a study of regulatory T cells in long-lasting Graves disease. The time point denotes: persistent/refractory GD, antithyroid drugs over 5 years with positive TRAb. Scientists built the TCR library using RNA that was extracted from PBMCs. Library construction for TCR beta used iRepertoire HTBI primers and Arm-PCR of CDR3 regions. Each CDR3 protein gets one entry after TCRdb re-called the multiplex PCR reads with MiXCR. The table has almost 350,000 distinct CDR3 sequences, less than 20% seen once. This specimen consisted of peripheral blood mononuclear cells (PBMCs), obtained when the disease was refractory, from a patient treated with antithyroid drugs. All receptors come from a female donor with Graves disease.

For the CDR3, the DNA is TGTGCCAGCAGCCCGGGACTAGCGACGAATACGCAGTATTTT. Its translation: CASSPGLATNTQYF. The chain links TRBV7-2 to TRBJ2-3; 10 bases fit TRBD2. V gave up 5 bases and J gave up 7 bases; unmatched junction bases: 6. The CDR3 extends over 14 amino acids. Germline V lookup: CDR1 SGHTA, CDR2 FQGNSA.

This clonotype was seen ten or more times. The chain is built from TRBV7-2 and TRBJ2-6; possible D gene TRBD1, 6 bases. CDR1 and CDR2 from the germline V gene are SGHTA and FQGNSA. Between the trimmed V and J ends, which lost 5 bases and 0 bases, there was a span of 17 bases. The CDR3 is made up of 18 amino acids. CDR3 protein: CASSLDRPRHSGANVLTF. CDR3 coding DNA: TGTGCCAGCAGCCTAGACAGGCCTCGGCACTCTGGGGCCAACGTCCTGACTTTC. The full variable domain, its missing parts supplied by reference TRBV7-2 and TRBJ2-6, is GAGVSQSPSNKVTEKGKDVELRCDPISGHTALYWYRQSLGQGLEFLIYFQGNSAPDKSGLPSDRFSAERTGGSVSTLTIQRTQQEDSAVYLCASSLDRPRHSGANVLTFGAGSRLTVL.

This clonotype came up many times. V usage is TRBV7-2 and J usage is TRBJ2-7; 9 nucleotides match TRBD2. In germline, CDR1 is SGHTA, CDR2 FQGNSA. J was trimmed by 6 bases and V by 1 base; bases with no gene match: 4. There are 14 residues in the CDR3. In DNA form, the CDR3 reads TGTGCCAGCAGCTTAGGCGGGAGGGCCCTCGAGCAGTACTTC. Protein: CASSLGGRALEQYF.

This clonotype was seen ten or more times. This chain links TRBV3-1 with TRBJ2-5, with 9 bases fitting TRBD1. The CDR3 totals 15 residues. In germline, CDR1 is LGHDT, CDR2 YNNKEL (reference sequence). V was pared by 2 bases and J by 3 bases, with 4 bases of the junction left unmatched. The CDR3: CASSQWDRAEETQYF. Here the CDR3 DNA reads TGTGCCAGCAGCCAATGGGACAGGGCGGAAGAGACCCAGTACTTC.

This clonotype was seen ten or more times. The CDR3 protein is CAVGQPAKNIQYF. In DNA, the CDR3 is TGTGCCGTGGGGCAGCCAGCCAAAAACATTCAGTACTTC. The chain combines TRBV28 with TRBJ2-4; D is perhaps TRBD1 (5 bases). The germline V gene has CDR1 MDHEN and CDR2 SYDVKM. The CDR3 extends over 13 amino acids. Trimming cost V 11 bases and J 0 bases, with 11 bases left between them. The entire variable domain, with the rest obtained from reference TRBV28 and TRBJ2-4, is as follows: DVKVTQSSRYLVKRTGEKVFLECVQDMDHENMFWYRQDPGLGLRLIYFSYDVKMKEKGDIPEGYSVSREKKERFSLILESASTNQTSMYLCAVGQPAKNIQYFGAGTRLSVL.

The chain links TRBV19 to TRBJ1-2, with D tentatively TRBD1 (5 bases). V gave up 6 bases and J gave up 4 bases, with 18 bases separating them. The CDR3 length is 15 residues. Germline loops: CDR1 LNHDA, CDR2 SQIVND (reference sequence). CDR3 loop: CASSTSSQVFYGYTF. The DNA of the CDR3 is TGTGCCAGTAGCACAAGCTCACAGGTGTTCTATGGCTACACCTTC. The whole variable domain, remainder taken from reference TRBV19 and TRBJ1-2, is DGGITQSPKYLFRKEGQNVTLSCEQNLNHDAMYWYRQDPGQGLRLIYYSQIVNDFQKGDIAEGYSVSREKKESFPLTVTSAQKNPTAFYLCASSTSSQVFYGYTFGSGTRLTVV.